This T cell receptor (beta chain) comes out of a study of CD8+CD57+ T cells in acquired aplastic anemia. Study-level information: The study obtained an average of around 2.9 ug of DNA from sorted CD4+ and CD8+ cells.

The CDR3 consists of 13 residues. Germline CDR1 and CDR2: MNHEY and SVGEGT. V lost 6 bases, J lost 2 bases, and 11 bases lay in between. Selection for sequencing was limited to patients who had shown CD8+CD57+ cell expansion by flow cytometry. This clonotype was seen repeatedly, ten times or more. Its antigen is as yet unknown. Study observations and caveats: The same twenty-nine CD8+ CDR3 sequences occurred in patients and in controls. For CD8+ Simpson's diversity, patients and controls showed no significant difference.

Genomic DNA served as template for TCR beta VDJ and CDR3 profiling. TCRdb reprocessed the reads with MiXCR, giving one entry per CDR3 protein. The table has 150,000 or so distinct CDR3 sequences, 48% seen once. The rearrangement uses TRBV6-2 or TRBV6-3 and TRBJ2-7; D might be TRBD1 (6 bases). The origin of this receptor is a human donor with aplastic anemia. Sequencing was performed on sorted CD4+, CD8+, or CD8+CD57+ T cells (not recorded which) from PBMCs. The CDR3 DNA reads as TGTGCCAGCAGGTCCGGGACAACCTACGAGCAGTACTTC. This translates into CASRSGTTYEQYF.